The rows below give T cell receptor beta chains drawn from one sample of a study of blood T cell repertoires in COVID-19. Sequenced by immunoSEQ multiplex PCR; TCRdb stores in-frame clones only, minus some. The sample lists about 140,000 clones; approximately 84% were seen once. The sequenced sample was peripheral blood. These receptors came from an older woman with acute or convalescent COVID-19. Each CDR3 is given with its conserved first and last residue. Clone size is not always given. Where it is, it says once, few, many or a class for expanded clones.

size: few; V: TRBV30; J: TRBJ2-7; CDR3: CAWSAGTEQYF
size: NA; V: TRBV6-5; J: TRBJ2-7; CDR3: CASTSGVSSYEQYF
size: NA; V: TRBV2; J: TRBJ2-3; CDR3: CASSGGLGAGRTDTQYF
size: few; V: TRBV19; J: TRBJ2-1; CDR3: CASSISWGLAGVEQFF
size: NA; V: TRBV28; J: TRBJ2-1; CDR3: CASSPLAGIYNEQFF
size: NA; V: TRBV13; J: TRBJ2-1; CDR3: CASSLRSNEQFF
size: NA; V: TRBV19; J: TRBJ2-7; CDR3: CASSIRRASGSSYEQYF
size: NA; V: TRBV2; J: TRBJ1-2; CDR3: CASRRDRGVSGYTF
size: NA; V: TRBV29-1; J: TRBJ2-3; CDR3: CSVGLAGSDTQYF
size: NA; V: TRBV28; J: TRBJ2-7; CDR3: CASSFPGWTSGSTYEQYF
size: NA; V: TRBV11-2; J: TRBJ1-1; CDR3: CASSPGLEAFF
size: NA; V: TRBV11-2; J: TRBJ1-2; CDR3: CASSYATGQGAQTF
size: NA; V: TRBV28; J: TRBJ1-3; CDR3: CASSLLAGNTIYF
size: NA; V: TRBV27; J: TRBJ2-7; CDR3: CASSLFFGGEQYF
size: few; V: TRBV29-1; J: TRBJ2-7; CDR3: CSVRGGTYEQYF
size: once; V: TRBV28; J: TRBJ2-7; CDR3: CASSSGTSGNEQYF
size: NA; V: TRBV7-2; J: TRBJ1-1; CDR3: CASSFFGSRDTEAFF
size: NA; V: TRBV19; J: TRBJ1-5; CDR3: CASSIEGSGRLLRAPQHF
size: NA; V: TRBV3-1/TRBV3-2; J: TRBJ1-4; CDR3: CASSQRPARLFF
size: NA; V: TRBV5-1; J: TRBJ1-4; CDR3: CASSRGAVSEKLFF
size: NA; V: TRBV30; J: TRBJ2-1; CDR3: CAWSVGGSEQAQFF
size: NA; V: TRBV28; J: TRBJ2-1; CDR3: CASRLVYRRVNEQFF
size: NA; V: TRBV5-6; J: TRBJ1-5; CDR3: CASSLAGTGVGQPQHF
size: few; V: TRBV28; J: TRBJ1-1; CDR3: CASMGTVTEAFF
size: NA; V: TRBV15; J: TRBJ2-7; CDR3: CATSRGTSGGTLKYEQYF
size: NA; V: TRBV2; J: TRBJ1-5; CDR3: CASSEGGQRGQPQHF
size: NA; V: TRBV7-9; J: TRBJ2-3; CDR3: CASSPTSPTDTQYF
size: NA; V: TRBV7-2; J: TRBJ2-1; CDR3: CASSPRDTYNEQFF
size: NA; V: TRBV10-3; J: TRBJ2-3; CDR3: CAITPSSTDTQYF
size: NA; V: TRBV19; J: TRBJ1-1; CDR3: CASSIGQMNTEAFF
size: NA; V: TRBV30; J: TRBJ2-1; CDR3: CAWSTGHQEQFF
size: NA; V: TRBV6-5; J: TRBJ1-1; CDR3: CASSQILDTEAFF